This T cell receptor (beta chain) was observed in a study of vaccination effects on CD4 cells after COVID-19. This clone was detected only once. The antigen remains undetermined. Sequenced by immunoSEQ multiplex PCR; TCRdb stores in-frame clones only, minus some. The sample has some 69,000 clones; around 69% are singletons. Sequencing in the ViraFEST assay came after antigen-specific CD4+ T cells had been expanded with viral peptide pools, which were used to stimulate PBMC. The authors isolated CD4+ T cells after roughly 10 days of culture. Prior SARS-CoV-2 infection was absent in the vaccine recipients, as shown by negative nucleocapsid antibodies. The TCR originated in a human donor who received a COVID-19 vaccine. The sequences come from CD4+ T cells from PBMCs cultured with HCoV-NL63 spike peptides, collected before COVID-19 vaccination.

The CDR3 loop is CASSLVVPNGGELFF. DNA of the CDR3: TGTGCCAGCAGCTTGGTAGTCCCGAACGGCGGGGAGCTGTTTTTT. The J gene is TRBJ2-2, the V gene TRBV5-5; D ambiguous. From germline, CDR1 is SGHKS and CDR2 YYEKEE (reference sequence). The CDR3 runs 15 residues. V lost 0 bases, J lost 7 bases, and 13 bases lay in between.